Sequencing of this T cell receptor (beta chain) was carried out in a study of T cells after yellow fever vaccination. The study, taken as a whole, reports: Reappearance after the booster was seen for most primary-vaccination clones, at approximately 97% CD4 and around 90% CD8. The presence of abundant clonotypes contaminating from the bulk population was possible in FACS-sorted repertoires. A minor fraction of clonotypes spanned both CD4 and CD8 compartments.

TCRdb called the 5' RACE reads again in MiXCR, with one record for every CDR3 protein. The sample holds about 120,000 distinct CDR3 sequences, about 8.2% seen once. On this clonotype: Its antigen is as yet unknown.

Germline loops: CDR1 DFQATT, CDR2 SNEGSKA (reference sequence). This CDR3 is built from 13 residues. Deletions cut 3 bases from V and 0 bases from J, with 9 bases between. This sequence was found in a man aged 18 to 35 who received the YFV17D yellow fever vaccine. The chain uses TRBV20-1 and TRBJ2-7; D perhaps matches TRBD2 (6 bases). Sequencing used CD8+ T cells sorted from PBMCs, obtained on the day of the yellow fever booster vaccination. The CDR3 bases are TGCAGTGCTAGCGGGGGTACCTCCTACGAGCAGTACGTC. Translation: CSASGGTSYEQYV.